This T cell receptor (beta chain) appears in the sequencing data of a study of cytomegalovirus exposure and HLA in healthy donors. The study ran its PCR with 60 Vbeta and 13 Jbeta primers. TCRdb keeps only in-frame clones here, not all; method: immunoSEQ multiplex PCR. Its table lists 150,000 to 200,000 clones. CDR3 length: 15 amino acids. The V end lost 7 bases, the J end lost 2 bases, and 18 bases lay between the germline ends. The germline CDR1 and CDR2 sequences are LNHDA and SQIVND (reference sequence). V and J are TRBV19 and TRBJ2-7, with D possibly matching TRBD2 (6 bases). Source material: PBMCs. The receptor's source is a man aged 25-45 years in good health and CMV-seronegative. CDR3 nucleotides: TGTGCCAGTACCCCGGCCCTCGCGGGAACCTACGAGCAGTACTTC. Translation gives CASTPALAGTYEQYF.